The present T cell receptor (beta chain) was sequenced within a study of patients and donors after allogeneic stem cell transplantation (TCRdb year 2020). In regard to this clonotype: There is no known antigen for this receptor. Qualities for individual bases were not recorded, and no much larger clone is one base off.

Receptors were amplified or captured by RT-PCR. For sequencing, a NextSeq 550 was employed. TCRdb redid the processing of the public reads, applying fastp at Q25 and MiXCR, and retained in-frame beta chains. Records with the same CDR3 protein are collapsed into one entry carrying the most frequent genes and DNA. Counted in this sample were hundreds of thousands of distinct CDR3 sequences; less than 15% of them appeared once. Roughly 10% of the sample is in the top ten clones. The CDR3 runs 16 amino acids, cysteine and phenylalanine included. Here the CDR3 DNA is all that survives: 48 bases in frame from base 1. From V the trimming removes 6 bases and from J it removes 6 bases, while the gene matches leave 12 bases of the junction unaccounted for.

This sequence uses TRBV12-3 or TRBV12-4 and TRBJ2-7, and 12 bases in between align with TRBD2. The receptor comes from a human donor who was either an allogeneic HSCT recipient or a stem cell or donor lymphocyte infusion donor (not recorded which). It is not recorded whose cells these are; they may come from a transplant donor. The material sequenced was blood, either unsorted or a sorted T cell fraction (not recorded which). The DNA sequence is TGTGCCAGCAGGGCTAGCGGGAGGGCCGGGAATAGCGAGCAGTACTTC. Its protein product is CASRASGRAGNSEQYF.